This T cell receptor (beta chain) emerged from a study of blood T cell repertoires in COVID-19. The method was immunoSEQ multiplex PCR; TCRdb's version includes in-frame clones alone and lacks a portion of them. Found here are roughly 240,000 clones, 80% to 90% of them singletons; the top ten hold 3% to 4.5%. The CDR3 spans 16 residues. The V and J ends lost 2 bases and 2 bases, in that order; junction bases with no gene match: 7. Looked up from germline, CDR1 is MNHEY and CDR2 is SVGAGI. This rearrangement joins TRBV6-5 to TRBJ2-3; 7 bases match TRBD1. The sequence came from a middle-aged woman who had been exposed to COVID-19. The sequenced material came from PBMCs or T cells enriched from blood (not recorded which). CDR3 nucleotide sequence: TGTGCCAGCAGTTACGAACAGGGACAGTTCACAGATACGCAGTATTTT. Its translation is CASSYEQGQFTDTQYF.